This is a list of T cell receptor beta chains from one sample in a study of monozygotic twins with inflammatory bowel disease. TCRdb reprocessed the 5' RACE reads and reports one entry per CDR3 protein, with no DNA. Here the sample table reports 300,000 to 400,000 distinct CDR3 sequences. Sample: blood. These receptors were taken from a human donor with ulcerative colitis or Crohn's disease, or a healthy co-twin of an affected twin (not recorded which). The CDR3 runs from the conserved cysteine through the conserved F or W.

>TRBV18|TRBJ2-7
CASSPQGPNYYEQYF
>TRBV9|TRBJ2-6
CASSVDVGANALTF
>TRBV7-2|TRBJ1-3
CASSGSTGTGNTIYF
>TRBV9|TRBJ2-1
CASSAGWPNEQFF
>TRBV7-3|TRBJ2-3
CASSLTFSGAQIITDTQYF
>TRBV11-2|TRBJ2-3
CASSLPPQAGVGDTQYF
>TRBV6-2/TRBV6-3|TRBJ2-5
CASSLGDRRETQYF
>TRBV10-3|TRBJ1-5
CAIGSEGPQHF
>TRBV18|TRBJ2-7
CASSPQRKGTGYHEQYF
>TRBV7-2|TRBJ2-1
CASIADNYNEQFF
>TRBV12-3/TRBV12-4|TRBJ1-2
CASSSSGVNYGYTF
>TRBV19|TRBJ2-5
CASSTRETQYF
>TRBV11-3|TRBJ1-1
CASSLGDREAFF
>TRBV9|TRBJ2-5
CASSVLLAKRETQYF
>TRBV12-3/TRBV12-4|TRBJ2-3
CASSPRSQTDTQYF
>TRBV12-3/TRBV12-4|TRBJ1-4
CASSLRGANEKLFF
>TRBV5-4|TRBJ2-7
CASTSHELAGASGGSYEQYF
>TRBV10-3|TRBJ1-2
CAISNGTVYGYTF
>TRBV27|TRBJ1-1
CASSGIGTVNTEAFF
>TRBV9|TRBJ1-6
CASSVVPDNSPLHF
>TRBV12-3/TRBV12-4|TRBJ2-3
CASSIPRGPTDTQYF
>TRBV7-9|TRBJ2-7
CASSLEGTGGWTYEQYF
>TRBV5-1|TRBJ1-1
CASSLESWGRTEAFF
>TRBV7-9|TRBJ1-2
CASSLVRTGTTYTF
>TRBV20-1|TRBJ1-5
CSARPYRDQPQHF
>TRBV15|TRBJ2-7
CATSSPGLLNHEQYF
>TRBV5-1|TRBJ2-3
CASKASGVKDTQYF
>TRBV6-1|TRBJ2-2
CASSLLTTGISGELFF
>TRBV11-2|TRBJ1-1
CASSLDPRADEAFF
>TRBV7-3|TRBJ2-3
CANSPLGTDTQYF
>TRBV4-2|TRBJ2-1
CASSPTGSTYNEQFF
>TRBV5-1|TRBJ1-4
CASSTKGDVFEKLFF
>TRBV6-1|TRBJ1-2
CASSRGPGSTSGDGYTF
>TRBV7-2|TRBJ2-1
CASSFGAGVSYNEQFF
>TRBV7-2|TRBJ2-4
CASSFGELQYF
>TRBV6-2/TRBV6-3|TRBJ2-1
CASSYYRGQVSYNEQFF
>TRBV7-2|TRBJ1-5
CASSFWGAGGNQPQHF
>TRBV5-1|TRBJ2-3
CASSTGLAGTDTQYF
>TRBV5-6|TRBJ2-2
CASSLGLAGYTGELFF
>TRBV12-3/TRBV12-4|TRBJ1-4
CASSLRRTNEKLFF
>TRBV16|TRBJ2-7
CASSQSRQGAAEQYF
>TRBV6-2/TRBV6-3|TRBJ1-5
CASSYRTGLGQPQHF
>TRBV5-5|TRBJ2-3
CASRNSGLARITDTQYF
>TRBV20-1|TRBJ2-2
CSAPPPTGGTGELFF
>TRBV7-8|TRBJ2-7
CASSISGTASYEQYF
>TRBV30|TRBJ1-6
CAWSGKRGQRNSPLHF
>TRBV7-3|TRBJ2-3
CASSLQGWGTRRLSSTDTQYF
>TRBV5-1|TRBJ2-1
CASSDGLAGLYNEQFF
>TRBV3-1|TRBJ2-1
CASSPPASPSGGPKHYNEQFF
>TRBV18|TRBJ2-5
CASSPPNIETQYF
>TRBV15|TRBJ1-5
CATSRDRGVNQPQHF
>TRBV11-2|TRBJ2-6
CASSLLILPGANVLTF
>TRBV5-1|TRBJ2-3
CASSLVAGAFTDTQYF
>TRBV20-1|TRBJ2-3
CSARDQGSTDTQYF
>TRBV4-3|TRBJ2-3
CASSQVRGLADTQYF